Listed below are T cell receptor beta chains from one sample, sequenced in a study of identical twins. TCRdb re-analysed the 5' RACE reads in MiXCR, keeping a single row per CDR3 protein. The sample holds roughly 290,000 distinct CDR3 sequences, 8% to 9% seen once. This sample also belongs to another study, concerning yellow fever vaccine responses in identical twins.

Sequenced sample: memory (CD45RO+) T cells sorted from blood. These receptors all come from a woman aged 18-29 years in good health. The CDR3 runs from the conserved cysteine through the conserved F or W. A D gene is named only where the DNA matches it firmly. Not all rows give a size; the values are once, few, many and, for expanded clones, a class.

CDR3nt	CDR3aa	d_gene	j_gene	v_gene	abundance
TGCAGTGCTAGAGACGGACTAGCGGACTCCAATGAGCAGTTCTTC	CSARDGLADSNEQFF	TRBD2	TRBJ2-1	TRBV20-1	many
TGTGCCAGCAGCCCCTCGGCGGGGGTAACCTACAATGAGCAGTTCTTC	CASSPSAGVTYNEQFF	TRBD2	TRBJ2-1	TRBV3-1	many
TGTGCCAGCGGATGGAAAGGGGACACTGAAGCTTTCTTT	CASGWKGDTEAFF	-	TRBJ1-1	TRBV28	few
TGTGCCAGCAGTGGGGGACTAGCGGGGGGTGCCTACGAGCAGTACTTC	CASSGGLAGGAYEQYF	TRBD2	TRBJ2-7	TRBV6-1	-
TGTGCCAGCAGCTTAGATAGGGGACGCAAATACAATGAGCAGTTCTTC	CASSLDRGRKYNEQFF	-	TRBJ2-1	TRBV11-2	many
TGTGCCAGCAGCCGAGGGTCTGCCTACGAGCAGTACTTC	CASSRGSAYEQYF	-	TRBJ2-7	TRBV4-2	few
TGCAGTGCTTTCCAGGGGGTATCGGGAAACACCATATATTTT	CSAFQGVSGNTIYF	TRBD1	TRBJ1-3	TRBV20-1	few
TGCGCCAGCAGCGGAGGGGCGGATAATTCACCCCTCCACTTT	CASSGGADNSPLHF	-	TRBJ1-6	TRBV4-1	few
TGTGCCAGCAGCCCTGATCAGGGGCCTTATGGCTACACCTTC	CASSPDQGPYGYTF	-	TRBJ1-2	TRBV3-1	few
TGCGCCAGCAGCTTGGCGGAGGGTACGCAGTATTTT	CASSLAEGTQYF	-	TRBJ2-3	TRBV5-1	many
TGCAGTGCACCTTACGAGAGCTGGAACACTGAAGCTTTCTTT	CSAPYESWNTEAFF	-	TRBJ1-1	TRBV20-1	few
TGCAGTGCTAGAGACGCAACAGGGGGCGACACCGGGGAGCTGTTTTTT	CSARDATGGDTGELFF	TRBD1	TRBJ2-2	TRBV20-1	many
TGCGCCAGCAGCTTGCTCGGGAGTTACCAAGAGACCCAGTACTTC	CASSLLGSYQETQYF	-	TRBJ2-5	TRBV5-1	many
TGTGCCAGCAGCCCAGGTTGGCGAGTCGCCGGGGAGCTGTTTTTT	CASSPGWRVAGELFF	-	TRBJ2-2	TRBV3-1	many
TGTGCCAGCAGCCCGCCCTGGGGGGGAGCCTCCTACGAGCAGTACTTC	CASSPPWGGASYEQYF	TRBD2	TRBJ2-7	TRBV3-1	few
TGTGCCAGCAGTTTATCGTTCCAAGAGACCCAGTACTTC	CASSLSFQETQYF	-	TRBJ2-5	TRBV27	-
TGCAGTGCTAGAGATCCTCGGGAGGGCACTGAAGCTTTCTTT	CSARDPREGTEAFF	-	TRBJ1-1	TRBV20-1	few
TGCGCCAGCAGTGAGGGGTGGAGGCAGTTCTTC	CASSEGWRQFF	-	TRBJ2-1	TRBV10-2	many
TGTGCCAGCAGTGACTGGGGCGGCGGGGAGCTGTTTTTT	CASSDWGGGELFF	-	TRBJ2-2	TRBV6-4	-
TGCGCCAGCAGTTCGGGGGCGGCTGAAGCTTTCTTT	CASSSGAAEAFF	-	TRBJ1-1	TRBV5-1	many
TGTGCCAGCAGCTTTGAACGCGCGGGTACTGAAGCTTTCTTT	CASSFERAGTEAFF	-	TRBJ1-1	TRBV5-4	few
TGCAGTGCTAGCTCACACACAGGGGGCTACGAGCAGTACTTC	CSASSHTGGYEQYF	TRBD1	TRBJ2-7	TRBV20-1	-
TGTGCCAGCAGTTTAAGAGGGGGCTCCGGGGAGCTGTTTTTT	CASSLRGGSGELFF	TRBD1	TRBJ2-2	TRBV27	few
TGTGCCATCAGCCAAAGCGGGGGGGCGCAGAACACCGGGGAGCTGTTTTTT	CAISQSGGAQNTGELFF	TRBD2	TRBJ2-2	TRBV10-3	few
TGTGCCAGCAGTGAAGACAGGAACAATCAGCCCCAGCATTTT	CASSEDRNNQPQHF	-	TRBJ1-5	TRBV2	few
TGTGCCAGCAGTGGATCCAGGGGGGCCGGGGAGCTGTTTTTT	CASSGSRGAGELFF	-	TRBJ2-2	TRBV6-1	few
TGTGCCAGCAGTCGATACACTGAAGCTTTCTTT	CASSRYTEAFF	-	TRBJ1-1	TRBV12-3/TRBV12-4	many
TGTGCCAGCCAATTTACAGGGGGGGGGGCCTACGAGCAGTACTTC	CASQFTGGGAYEQYF	-	TRBJ2-7	TRBV28	many
TGTGCCAGCAGCCGGGGGCGGTTAGGTGGGAACACCGGGGAGCTGTTTTTT	CASSRGRLGGNTGELFF	-	TRBJ2-2	TRBV5-5	-
TGTGCCAGTAGTATACAGGGGGATAGCAATCAGCCCCAGCATTTT	CASSIQGDSNQPQHF	TRBD1	TRBJ1-5	TRBV19	few
TGCAGTGCTAACCCGGGAGTAGGTAGCGGGGTTTCGGATACGCAGTATTTT	CSANPGVGSGVSDTQYF	TRBD2	TRBJ2-3	TRBV20-1	-
TGTGCCAGCAGTGAATTCTGGGACAGCAAGCACAATGAGCAGTTCTTC	CASSEFWDSKHNEQFF	TRBD1	TRBJ2-1	TRBV2	-
TGTGCCAGCAAGAAGGAGGGCACCGGGGAGCTGTTTTTT	CASKKEGTGELFF	-	TRBJ2-2	TRBV6-6	few
TGTGCCAGCAGTCGACAGGGACAGGCGGATCAGCCCCAGCATTTT	CASSRQGQADQPQHF	TRBD1	TRBJ1-5	TRBV12-3/TRBV12-4	many
TGCAGTGCTCAGCGGGGGGGAAACCAAGAGACCCAGTACTTC	CSAQRGGNQETQYF	TRBD2	TRBJ2-5	TRBV20-1	-
TGTGCCAGCTCACCCCGGGCGGGTACTAATGAAAAACTGTTTTTT	CASSPRAGTNEKLFF	-	TRBJ1-4	TRBV7-8	few
TGTGCCAGCAGTTTCGGTCCAGCCAGTTCCTACGAGCAGTACTTC	CASSFGPASSYEQYF	-	TRBJ2-7	TRBV12-3/TRBV12-4	many
TGCAGCACGGGGGCTAACTATGGCTACACCTTC	CSTGANYGYTF	-	TRBJ1-2	TRBV29-1	many
TGTGCCAGCAGCGTAACTATGAACACTGAAGCTTTCTTT	CASSVTMNTEAFF	-	TRBJ1-1	TRBV2	many
TGTGCCATAAGCCGAGGCTCTCGCATTCAGTACTTC	CAISRGSRIQYF	-	TRBJ2-4	TRBV2	few
TGCAGTGCCGAGAGAATAGGAGTCTATGGCTACACCTTC	CSAERIGVYGYTF	-	TRBJ1-2	TRBV20-1	-
TGTGCCAGCAGCCAAGAACAGGGAGAGACCCAGTACTTC	CASSQEQGETQYF	-	TRBJ2-5	TRBV4-2	many
TGCGCCAGCAGCTTGGCAGGCAGAAACTATGGCTACACCTTC	CASSLAGRNYGYTF	-	TRBJ1-2	TRBV5-1	-
TGCGCCAGCAGCGCCGGGACAGTGAACACCGGGGAGCTGTTTTTT	CASSAGTVNTGELFF	TRBD1	TRBJ2-2	TRBV5-1	many
TGTGCCAGCAGCCTCCCATCGAACACCGGGGAGCTGTTTTTT	CASSLPSNTGELFF	-	TRBJ2-2	TRBV4-2	many
TGTGCCTGGGACACCGCCGGCACCGGGGAGCTGTTTTTT	CAWDTAGTGELFF	-	TRBJ2-2	TRBV12-3/TRBV12-4	many
TGTGCCATCAGTGTGGGCTCCCCCTATGGCTACACCTTC	CAISVGSPYGYTF	-	TRBJ1-2	TRBV10-3	few
TGTGCCAGCAGCCCTGGACTAGCGGGAGTGGGGGGATACGAGCAGTACTTC	CASSPGLAGVGGYEQYF	TRBD2	TRBJ2-7	TRBV7-3	-
TGCAGTGCTAGTTGGGCTCGTAGCTCCTACAATGAGCAGTTCTTC	CSASWARSSYNEQFF	-	TRBJ2-1	TRBV20-1	-
TGTGCCAGCAGTGGACAGCCCTATGAGCAGTTCTTC	CASSGQPYEQFF	-	TRBJ2-1	TRBV25-1	many
TGTGCCAGCAGAGACAGGGGTCCGAACACTGAAGCTTTCTTT	CASRDRGPNTEAFF	TRBD1	TRBJ1-1	TRBV25-1	-
TGCAGCGTTGACAGGGGTACGTTAAATGAGCAGTTCTTC	CSVDRGTLNEQFF	-	TRBJ2-1	TRBV29-1	few
TGTGCCAGCTCACCAGATGAGGGTTTAGCGAACTATGGCTACACCTTC	CASSPDEGLANYGYTF	-	TRBJ1-2	TRBV18	-
TGTGCCAGCAGTTTTTCCGTGTTCACCCTCCACTTT	CASSFSVFTLHF	-	TRBJ1-6	TRBV28	-
TGTGCCAGCAGTGAGCAGGAGAGACAGCCCCAGCATTTT	CASSEQERQPQHF	-	TRBJ1-5	TRBV2	few